One and the same sample provided the 15 T cell receptor beta chains below, sequenced in a study of low-dose radiotherapy and immunotherapy resistance in tumors. A roughly 20-cycle PCR with a constant-region primer and V-primer adapter amplified TCRs. TCRdb passed the reads through MiXCR, listing each CDR3 protein once. The table has some 52,000 distinct CDR3 sequences, roughly a third seen once. The time point was: after trial treatment. Regarding treatment: LDRT plus nivolumab, ipilimumab, low-dose cyclophosphamide and aspirin (RACIN trial). Sequenced here: PBMCs, sampled after low-dose radiotherapy plus immunotherapy. These receptors came from a male donor with rectosigmoid adenocarcinoma.

This clonotype was observed many times. The chain recombines TRBV6-2 or TRBV6-3 with TRBJ2-3; 12 nucleotides align to TRBD2. CDR3 length: 13 residues. The germline CDR1 and CDR2 sequences are MNHEY and SVGEGT. V dropped 8 bases and J dropped 5; count of bases not matched to a gene: 2. The CDR3 protein is CASELAGGDTQYF. The CDR3 DNA reads as TGTGCCAGCGAACTAGCGGGAGGAGATACGCAGTATTTT.

V is TRBV5-1 and J is TRBJ2-7, with TRBD2 identical over 10 bases. Germline V gives CDR1 SGHRS, CDR2 YFSETQ. The CDR3 contains 17 residues. V gave up 4 bases and J gave up 3 bases; unmatched junction bases: 13. The DNA for the CDR3 is TGCGCCAGCAGCCGTGGCGGGCTAGCGGGAGACCTCTACGAGCAGTACTTC. This encodes CASSRGGLAGDLYEQYF.

The rearrangement joins TRBV30 to TRBJ1-2; D is unclear. There are 12 residues in the CDR3. Per germline, CDR1 GTSNPN and CDR2 SVGIG (reference sequence). The V end lost 0 bases, the J end lost 5 bases, and 7 bases lay between the germline ends. The CDR3 DNA reads as TGTGCCTGGAGTGTCCTTGGGTATGGCTACACCTTC. Its protein is CAWSVLGYGYTF. The full variable domain, in which reference TRBV30 and TRBJ1-2 provide the parts outside the CDR3, is SQTIHQWPATLVQPVGSPLSLECTVEGTSNPNLYWYRQAAGRGLQLLFYSVGIGQISSEVPQNLSASRPQDRQFILSSKKLLLSDSGFYLCAWSVLGYGYTFGSGTRLTVV.

This clonotype was found many times. This sequence joins TRBV20-1 and TRBJ2-1, with TRBD2 matching over 7 bases. After removal of 5 bases from V and 12 bases from J, the junction contained 13 bases not matched to a gene. The CDR3 length is 13 residues. Germline V gene sequence: CDR1 DFQATT, CDR2 SNEGSKA (reference sequence). This CDR3 reads CSAPSLPSGVQFF. The CDR3 DNA is TGCAGTGCTCCCTCCCTCCCGAGCGGGGTGCAGTTCTTC.

The gene calls are TRBV10-3 and TRBJ2-4; either TRBD1 or TRBD2 may fit D (5 bases each). Trimming removed 6 bases from V and 0 bases from J, with 9 bases in between. Germline V gene data show CDR1 as ENHRY and CDR2 as SYGVKD. The CDR3 has 14 amino acids. CDR3 region: CAISTGTAKNIQYF. In nucleotides, the CDR3 is TGTGCCATCAGCACCGGGACAGCCAAAAACATTCAGTACTTC.

This rearrangement joins TRBV28 to TRBJ2-7; D perhaps matches TRBD2 (5 bases). Germline CDR1 reads MDHEN; CDR2 reads SYDVKM. V shed 11 bases and J shed 0 bases, with 8 bases lying between them. The CDR3 runs 11 residues. The CDR3 nucleotides read TGTGCCGCCCGGGGCTCCTACGAGCAGTACTTC. This translates into CAARGSYEQYF. The variable domain in full, with the rest retrieved from reference TRBV28 and TRBJ2-7, is DVKVTQSSRYLVKRTGEKVFLECVQDMDHENMFWYRQDPGLGLRLIYFSYDVKMKEKGDIPEGYSVSREKKERFSLILESASTNQTSMYLCAARGSYEQYFGPGTRLTVT.

The chain couples TRBV6-5 to TRBJ2-7; maybe TRBD2 (6 bases). The CDR3 has 11 amino acids. Trimming pared 6 bases from V and 7 bases from J, leaving 10 bases between. Germline CDR1 is MNHEY and CDR2 is SVGAGI. CDR3 bases: TGTGCCAGCAGCCCCGGGAGAGAGCAGTACTTC. Residues: CASSPGREQYF.

For this clonotype: A far larger clone is one nucleotide away, so this likely arose from a read error. The chain carries TRBV6-8 and TRBJ2-7; possibly TRBD1 for D (6 bases). The CDR3 sequence is 17 residues long. From germline, CDR1 is MNHGY and CDR2 SAAAGT. Trimming shortened V by 0 bases and J by 0 bases, and 15 bases separated the two germline ends. The chain's CDR3 is CASSYSTPDSLSYEQYF. For the CDR3, the DNA is TGTGCCAGCAGTTACTCAACCCCGGACAGTCTCTCCTACGAGCAGTACTTC.

V usage is TRBV28 and J usage is TRBJ2-1; 12 bases are a match to TRBD1. There are 14 residues in the CDR3. Germline V lookup: CDR1 MDHEN, CDR2 SYDVKM. Trimming cost V 6 bases and J 6 bases; bases outside gene matches: 3. The CDR3 spells CASRGQGALNEQFF. Written as DNA, the CDR3 is TGTGCCAGCAGGGGACAGGGGGCCCTCAATGAGCAGTTCTTC.

This clonotype appeared many times. J is TRBJ2-3 and V is TRBV11-2; 10 bases line up with TRBD2. From germline, CDR1 is SGHAT and CDR2 FQNNGV. The CDR3 contains 17 residues. V was pared by 0 bases and J by 1 base, with 4 bases of the junction left unmatched. As DNA, the CDR3 is TGTGCCAGCAGCTTAGATCTGAGCGGGGGGGGCACAGATACGCAGTATTTT. Amino acid sequence: CASSLDLSGGGTDTQYF. Filled out from reference TRBV11-2 and TRBJ2-3, the complete variable domain reads EAGVAQSPRYKIIEKRQSVAFWCNPISGHATLYWYQQILGQGPKLLIQFQNNGVVDDSQLPKDRFSAERLKGVDSTLKIQPAKLEDSAVYLCASSLDLSGGGTDTQYFGPGTRLTVL.

This clonotype occurred many times. This rearrangement joins TRBV12-3 or TRBV12-4 to TRBJ2-7; D gene ambiguous. V lost 8 bases to trimming and J lost 2 bases, with 16 bases between them. The CDR3 contains 14 residues. This chain's CDR3 is CASAGLGWTYEQYF. CDR3 DNA sequence: TGTGCCAGCGCCGGGTTGGGCTGGACCTACGAGCAGTACTTC.

This clonotype was seen ten or more times. This chain links TRBV7-9 with TRBJ1-1; D not certain. The CDR3 sequence is 13 residues long. The ends were cut back, 4 bases at V and 1 base at J, with 7 bases in the middle. The V gene's germline CDR1 is SEHNR and CDR2 FQNEAQ (reference sequence). CDR3 nucleotides: TGTGCCAGCAGCTCCCCAAAGAACACTGAAGCTTTCTTT. This sequence encodes CASSSPKNTEAFF. The full variable domain, in which reference TRBV7-9 and TRBJ1-1 provide the parts outside the CDR3, is DTGVSQNPRHKITKRGQNVTFRCDPISEHNRLYWYRQTLGQGPEFLTYFQNEAQLEKSRLLSDRFSAERPKGSFSTLEIQRTEQGDSAMYLCASSSPKNTEAFFGQGTRLTVV.

The rearrangement joins TRBV4-3 to TRBJ2-5; D may be TRBD1 or TRBD2 (5 bases each). V was trimmed by 0 bases and J by 6 bases, leaving 17 bases between them. This CDR3 comprises 16 residues. Germline CDR1 LGHNA, CDR2 YSLEER. DNA for the CDR3: TGCGCCAGCAGCCAAGATCCGGGGACGGGTATGAAGACCCAGTACTTC. Protein product: CASSQDPGTGMKTQYF.

A word on this clonotype: A much larger clone differs by one base, so this may be a read error. This chain connects TRBV20-1 to TRBJ1-6; D unresolved. This CDR3 spans 15 amino acids. The germline gives CDR1 DFQATT, CDR2 SNEGSKA (reference sequence). CDR3 protein: CIARVLAGNNSPLHF. In DNA, the CDR3 is TGCATTGCTAGAGTACTGGCGGGGAATAATTCACCCCTCCACTTT.

By share, this clonotype counts as medium-sized (0.01 to 0.1%). The chain combines TRBV5-8 with TRBJ1-1, with 8 nucleotides matching TRBD1. Germline CDR1 reads SGHTS; CDR2 reads YDEGEE. The CDR3 is 16 amino acids. V shed 4 bases, J shed 1 base, and the junction held 9 bases outside the gene matches. CDR3 loop: CASSRQGLGQNTEAFF. As DNA, the CDR3 is TGTGCCAGCAGCCGACAGGGGCTCGGTCAGAACACTGAAGCTTTCTTT.